This T cell receptor beta chain was obtained from a study of vaccination effects on CD4 cells after COVID-19. The study, taken as a whole, reports: Late in the post-vaccination period, infection-induced and vaccine-induced clones underwent marked clonal contraction.

The protocol was immunoSEQ multiplex PCR, while the TCRdb copy is restricted to in-frame clones and leaves out a portion. The table includes 50,000 to 65,000 clones, around 80% detected once. Within the ViraFEST assay, antigen-specific CD4+ T cells underwent expansion with viral peptide pools prior to sequencing. The culture ran for around ten days before CD4+ T cells were isolated. Absence of prior SARS-CoV-2 infection characterized the vaccine recipients, who showed negative nucleocapsid antibodies. Cultures used approximately 2 million PBMC per well, 9 to 10 IU/ml IL-2 and 10 ug/ml peptides. In the case of this clone: Antigen specificity is unknown.

This CDR3 region has 15 residues. In germline, CDR1 is SGHRS, CDR2 YFSETQ. The V and J ends lost 4 bases and 4 bases respectively, with 17 bases between them. The sequencing here drew on CD4+ T cells from PBMCs cultured with HCoV-229E spike peptides, taken before COVID-19 vaccination. The rearrangement uses TRBV5-1 and TRBJ2-5; D possibly corresponds to TRBD1 (7 bases). This TCR was recovered from a human donor who received a COVID-19 vaccine. CDR3 residues: CASSGSGTAGETQYF. CDR3 bases: TGCGCCAGCAGCGGTTCCGGGACAGCGGGAGAGACCCAGTACTTC. Full variable domain (rest looked up from reference TRBV5-1 and TRBJ2-5): KAGVTQTPRYLIKTRGQQVTLSCSPISGHRSVSWYQQTPGQGLQFLFEYFSETQRNKGNFPGRFSGRQFSNSRSEMNVSTLELGDSALYLCASSGSGTAGETQYFGPGTRLLVL.